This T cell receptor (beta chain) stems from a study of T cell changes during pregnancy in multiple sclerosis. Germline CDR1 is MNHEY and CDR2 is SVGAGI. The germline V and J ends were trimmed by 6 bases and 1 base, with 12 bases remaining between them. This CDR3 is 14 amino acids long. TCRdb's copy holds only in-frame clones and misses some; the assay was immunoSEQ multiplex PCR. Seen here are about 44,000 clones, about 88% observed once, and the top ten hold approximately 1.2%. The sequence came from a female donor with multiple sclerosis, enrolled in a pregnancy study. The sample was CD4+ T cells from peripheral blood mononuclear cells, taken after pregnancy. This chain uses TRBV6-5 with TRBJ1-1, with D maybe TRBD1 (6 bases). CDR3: CASRLPGQNTEAFF. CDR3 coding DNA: TGTGCCAGCAGACTCCCGGGACAGAACACTGAAGCTTTCTTT.